This TCR beta chain is from a study of tumor-infiltrating lymphocytes in localized non-small cell lung cancer. Sequencing was performed with immunoSEQ multiplex PCR; in TCRdb, only in-frame clones are kept and a portion is missing. Among fewer than 20,000 clones, more than 70% were seen once, and the ten largest hold under 13%. Study-level points and caveats: Available tissue quantity limited TCR sequencing to a patient subset. Different pieces of the same tissue were used for each assay.

As to this clone: The antigen is undetermined.

This sequence originates from a human donor with non-small cell lung cancer. The sequenced material came from uninvolved lung tissue not adjacent to the tumor.

The CDR3 loop reads CASSVAGTSSYNEQFF. CDR3 in DNA: TGTGCCAGCAGCGTAGCTGGGACTAGCTCCTACAATGAGCAGTTCTTC. This chain connects TRBV9 to TRBJ2-1; 8 bases map to TRBD2. Per germline, CDR1 SGDLS and CDR2 YYNGEE. The V and J ends lost 0 bases and 0 bases, in that order; junction bases with no gene match: 2. The length of the CDR3 is 16 residues.